This is a list of T cell receptor beta chains from one sample in a study of blood T cell repertoires in COVID-19. Using immunoSEQ multiplex PCR, the repertoire was profiled, and TCRdb retains in-frame clones only, with some absent. The sample holds 80,000 or so clones, approximately 80% seen once. Sequencing was performed on peripheral blood. These receptors were obtained from an elderly man with acute or convalescent COVID-19. CDR3s include the opening cysteine and the closing phenylalanine or tryptophan. Clone size is stated in some rows and not others, as once, few, many or a class when expanded.

v_gene: TRBV14
abundance: few
j_gene: TRBJ2-7
CDR3aa: CASSQDTLAGGHYEQYF

v_gene: TRBV3-1/TRBV3-2
abundance: .
j_gene: TRBJ2-7
CDR3aa: CASSQQRSRYEQYF

v_gene: TRBV28
abundance: .
j_gene: TRBJ1-1
CDR3aa: CASSLPDRSNTEAFF

v_gene: TRBV7-9
abundance: .
j_gene: TRBJ1-1
CDR3aa: CASSSPTGVNTEAFF

v_gene: TRBV6-5
abundance: .
j_gene: TRBJ2-5
CDR3aa: CASRTGGPGLETQYF

v_gene: TRBV3-1/TRBV3-2
abundance: .
j_gene: TRBJ1-1
CDR3aa: CASSQRTEAFF

v_gene: TRBV7-9
abundance: .
j_gene: TRBJ1-5
CDR3aa: CASSLGQGANQPQHF

v_gene: TRBV2
abundance: .
j_gene: TRBJ1-4
CDR3aa: CASKKDREPEKLFF

v_gene: TRBV2
abundance: .
j_gene: TRBJ1-1
CDR3aa: CASSLDGGSFF

v_gene: TRBV6-5
abundance: .
j_gene: TRBJ1-2
CDR3aa: CASSYRDRGGYGYTF

v_gene: TRBV13
abundance: .
j_gene: TRBJ2-3
CDR3aa: CASTKQGLKADTQYF

v_gene: TRBV7-2
abundance: .
j_gene: TRBJ2-1
CDR3aa: CASSLAGQPWNEQFF

v_gene: TRBV4-1
abundance: .
j_gene: TRBJ2-2
CDR3aa: CASSQILTNTGELFF

v_gene: TRBV7-9
abundance: .
j_gene: TRBJ2-6
CDR3aa: CASSPGQAGSGANVLTF

v_gene: TRBV7-3
abundance: .
j_gene: TRBJ2-1
CDR3aa: CASSASSGRVNEQFF

v_gene: TRBV3-1/TRBV3-2
abundance: .
j_gene: TRBJ2-7
CDR3aa: CASSQGPGYEQYF

v_gene: TRBV2
abundance: .
j_gene: TRBJ1-1
CDR3aa: CASSEVMNTEAFF

v_gene: TRBV6-4
abundance: .
j_gene: TRBJ1-5
CDR3aa: CASRAGTVYSNQPQHF

v_gene: TRBV27
abundance: .
j_gene: TRBJ1-6
CDR3aa: CASTTGTGLNSPLHF

v_gene: TRBV28
abundance: once
j_gene: TRBJ1-3
CDR3aa: CASSFSATGGNTIYF

v_gene: TRBV7-3
abundance: .
j_gene: TRBJ2-1
CDR3aa: CASSSTGDGYNEQFF

v_gene: TRBV6-5
abundance: .
j_gene: TRBJ1-2
CDR3aa: CASSYLQGAAYTF

v_gene: TRBV5-4
abundance: .
j_gene: TRBJ1-4
CDR3aa: CASSSRQGSLGEKLFF

v_gene: TRBV12-3/TRBV12-4
abundance: .
j_gene: TRBJ1-1
CDR3aa: CASSLFLTEAFF

v_gene: TRBV5-6
abundance: .
j_gene: TRBJ1-2
CDR3aa: CASSFTDTGSLYGYTF

v_gene: TRBV18
abundance: .
j_gene: TRBJ2-3
CDR3aa: CASSAFERGTDTQYF

v_gene: TRBV5-1
abundance: .
j_gene: TRBJ2-5
CDR3aa: CASSNRGLGQETQYF

v_gene: TRBV5-1
abundance: .
j_gene: TRBJ2-1
CDR3aa: CASSPRTSASSYNEQFF

v_gene: TRBV4-2
abundance: .
j_gene: TRBJ2-2
CDR3aa: CASSQLDTYTGELFF

v_gene: TRBV4-1
abundance: few
j_gene: TRBJ2-3
CDR3aa: CASSQTTGPPSDTQYF

v_gene: TRBV5-1
abundance: .
j_gene: TRBJ2-7
CDR3aa: CASGLRQGSDYEQYF

v_gene: TRBV7-2
abundance: .
j_gene: TRBJ2-1
CDR3aa: CASSFSGTRREQFF

v_gene: TRBV28
abundance: .
j_gene: TRBJ1-4
CDR3aa: CASRSGDDSNEKLFF

v_gene: TRBV6-5
abundance: few
j_gene: TRBJ2-5
CDR3aa: CASSRDRQETQYF

v_gene: TRBV5-1
abundance: .
j_gene: TRBJ1-4
CDR3aa: CASSADSFEKLFF

v_gene: TRBV5-4
abundance: .
j_gene: TRBJ2-5
CDR3aa: CASSFWGLAGDQETQYF

v_gene: TRBV18
abundance: .
j_gene: TRBJ2-7
CDR3aa: CASSPFRTGAYEQYF

v_gene: TRBV5-4
abundance: many
j_gene: TRBJ1-1
CDR3aa: CASSPWEGNTEAFF

v_gene: TRBV24-1
abundance: .
j_gene: TRBJ2-3
CDR3aa: CATSRPGTDSTDTQYF

v_gene: TRBV5-8
abundance: few
j_gene: TRBJ1-3
CDR3aa: CASRSGTGYGNTIYF

v_gene: TRBV6-2/TRBV6-3
abundance: .
j_gene: TRBJ1-1
CDR3aa: CASSYRGILGDMNTEAFF

v_gene: TRBV30
abundance: .
j_gene: TRBJ2-3
CDR3aa: CAWSVTGTSDTQYF

v_gene: TRBV20-1
abundance: few
j_gene: TRBJ1-1
CDR3aa: CSASRTGRMNTEAFF

v_gene: TRBV7-8
abundance: .
j_gene: TRBJ2-1
CDR3aa: CASSNLMRAYNEQFF

v_gene: TRBV7-3
abundance: .
j_gene: TRBJ2-7
CDR3aa: CASSQGQGVNEQYF

v_gene: TRBV7-3
abundance: few
j_gene: TRBJ1-1
CDR3aa: CASSFSMNTEAFF

v_gene: TRBV27
abundance: .
j_gene: TRBJ2-7
CDR3aa: CASSLAGRGEQYF

v_gene: TRBV18
abundance: .
j_gene: TRBJ1-6
CDR3aa: CASSPNRLKADSPLHF

v_gene: TRBV11-2
abundance: .
j_gene: TRBJ1-3
CDR3aa: CASSLSSGGNTIYF

v_gene: TRBV6-1
abundance: .
j_gene: TRBJ1-5
CDR3aa: CASSERQGAQPQHF

v_gene: TRBV5-1
abundance: .
j_gene: TRBJ1-1
CDR3aa: CASSRDRVEAFF

v_gene: TRBV7-3
abundance: .
j_gene: TRBJ2-1
CDR3aa: CASSLSAGGYNEQFF

v_gene: TRBV24-1
abundance: .
j_gene: TRBJ1-4
CDR3aa: CATSDSEGATNEKLFF